Shown below are 10 T cell receptor beta chains from a single sample sequenced in a study of T cell changes during pregnancy in multiple sclerosis. Assay used: immunoSEQ multiplex PCR; TCRdb lists only in-frame clones, some missing. Found here are 69,000 or so clones, approximately 90% of them singletons; the top ten hold roughly 1.5%. The source was peripheral blood, collected in the third trimester of pregnancy. All receptors derive from a female donor with multiple sclerosis, enrolled in a pregnancy study.

This clone occurred a few times. The chain recombines TRBV7-9 with TRBJ1-1; D possibly corresponds to TRBD1 (5 bases). The CDR3 contains 13 residues. The V end lost 1 base, the J end lost 4 bases, and 7 bases lay between the germline ends. CDR1 and CDR2 (germline): SEHNR, FQNEAQ (reference sequence). As DNA, the CDR3 is TGTGCCAGCAGCTTAGAAGGGGCCACTGAAGCTTTCTTT. Its protein product is CASSLEGATEAFF.

The chain combines TRBV6-5 with TRBJ1-5; 8 nucleotides match TRBD1. CDR3 size: 14 residues. Germline assignment: CDR1 MNHEY and CDR2 SVGAGI. With 4 bases clipped from V and 7 bases from J, the junction kept 6 bases outside the gene matches. The CDR3 reads CASSSDRGEQPQHF. The CDR3 DNA sequence: TGTGCCAGCAGTTCTGACAGGGGTGAACAGCCCCAGCATTTT.

This clone was recorded only once. The V call is TRBV30, the J call TRBJ1-2; D is ambiguous. The germline V gene has CDR1 GTSNPN and CDR2 SVGIG (reference sequence). V was trimmed by 4 bases and J by 4 bases, leaving 13 bases between them. The CDR3 has 13 amino acids. The CDR3, as DNA: TGTGCCTGGATAGGCGGGGAGGCCTATGGCTACACCTTC. This gives the protein CAWIGGEAYGYTF.

CDR3 coding DNA: TGTGCCTGGAGTGTAGCTACAAGAGGTACGCAGTATTTT. Residues: CAWSVATRGTQYF. This chain joins TRBV30 and TRBJ2-3; D uncertain. CDR1 and CDR2 from the germline V gene are GTSNPN and SVGIG (reference sequence). Trimming left V 0 bases short and J 8 bases short, with 12 bases between. This CDR3 has 13 residues.

This clone has just one count. The chain couples TRBV7-4 to TRBJ1-2; no reliable D call. The ends were cut back, 5 bases at V and 4 bases at J, with 26 bases in the middle. The CDR3 runs 18 residues. CDR1 SGHVT and CDR2 SQSDAQ come from the germline V gene. The chain's CDR3 is CASSTSGGQTPRSYGYTF. The CDR3 region has the DNA TGTGCCAGCAGCACCTCTGGTGGGCAGACCCCTCGTTCCTATGGCTACACCTTC.

Only one count was recorded for this clone. The chain carries TRBV29-1 and TRBJ2-1; D gene unclear. V was shortened by 4 bases and J by 8 bases, with 6 bases between the two germline ends. CDR1 and CDR2 (germline): SQVTM, ANQGSEA. This CDR3 is 10 amino acids long. The CDR3 nucleotides read TGCAGCGTTGTTAGCTATGAGCAGTTCTTC. It is translated as CSVVSYEQFF.

The V and J genes are TRBV18 and TRBJ1-1; D unresolved. The CDR3 contains 13 residues. V was pared by 4 bases and J by 4 bases, with 10 bases between. Germline CDR1 and CDR2: KGHSH and LQKENI. CDR3 protein: CASSRTGSTEAFF. Written as DNA, the CDR3 is TGTGCCAGCTCACGGACGGGAAGCACTGAAGCTTTCTTT. The complete variable domain, with remaining parts taken from reference TRBV18 and TRBJ1-1, reads NAGVMQNPRHLVRRRGQEARLRCSPMKGHSHVYWYRQLPEEGLKFMVYLQKENIIDESGMPKERFSAEFPKEGPSILRIQQVVRGDSAAYFCASSRTGSTEAFFGQGTRLTVV.

The V and J genes are TRBV6-1 and TRBJ1-1; a weak D match, TRBD1 (6 bases). The ends were cut back, 7 bases at V and 5 bases at J, with 14 bases in the middle. Germline loops: CDR1 MNHNS, CDR2 SASEGT. The CDR3 has 13 amino acids. The CDR3 DNA follows: TGTGCCAGCAAGAACAGGGAGTATACTGAAGCTTTCTTT. It is translated as CASKNREYTEAFF.

The CDR3 coding sequence is TGCGCCAGCAGCCCCAATAGTATGGAGACCCAGTACTTC. Translated, it gives CASSPNSMETQYF. This chain joins TRBV5-1 and TRBJ2-5; D is uncertain. Germline CDR1 SGHRS, CDR2 YFSETQ. Trimming removed 4 bases from V and 5 bases from J, with 12 bases in between. The CDR3 runs 13 residues.

This clone was seen just once. The chain joins TRBV5-1 to TRBJ2-2; the D gene is possibly TRBD2 (5 bases). Germline lookup yields CDR1 SGHRS and CDR2 YFSETQ. Deletions cut 4 bases from V and 6 bases from J, with 10 bases between. The CDR3 is 13 amino acids. CDR3 in amino acids: CASSPFGAGELFF. In DNA, the CDR3 is TGCGCCAGCAGCCCATTCGGGGCCGGGGAGCTGTTTTTT.